This TCR beta chain was documented in a study of vaccination and CD4 T cells after COVID-19 (dated by TCRdb to 2021 to 2024). For context, the study as a whole: Convalescent patients had a positive SARS-CoV-2 result on nasal swab PCR, and of these patients, several had mild disease and one had severe disease. The convalescent cohort comprised six males and four females, including two Hispanic individuals, seven Caucasians, two Asians and one multiracial person. Participants got two doses of the Pfizer-BioNTech BNT162b2 vaccine (n=8) or two doses of the Moderna mRNA-1273 vaccine (n=2). Post-COVID blood samples were collected from convalescent patients a median of roughly 100 days after diagnosis, with a range of roughly 35 to 161 days. The time from the second vaccine dose to post-vaccine blood sampling had a median of roughly 72 days and ranged from about 14 to 241 days. The cultures were stimulated with overlapping spike peptide pools from SARS-CoV-2 and from the common cold coronaviruses HCoV-NL63, HCoV-OC43 and HCoV-229E. In control cultures, a CEFX viral epitope pool was used as positive control, an HIV-1 Nef peptide pool was used as negative control, or no peptide was added. The spike-specific CD4+ TCR repertoire was compared before and after mRNA vaccination in approximately 9 COVID-19 convalescent patients and a handful of infection-naive healthy vaccine recipients. What the study reported, not specific to this receptor: The study included relatively few convalescent patients and did not analyze early timepoints after natural infection. In convalescent patients, a median roughly 87% of post-vaccine SARS-CoV-2-reactive clones were detected only after vaccination, suggesting vaccine-specific priming. Nearly all vaccine-specific clones in convalescent patients (304 of 307) were mono-reactive for SARS-CoV-2 spike rather than cross-reactive with common cold coronaviruses. The median number of SARS-CoV-2-reactive clonotypes rose from around 21 after infection to a few dozen after vaccination, but the change was not significant.

The sample's treatment or condition label is to be understood as: roughly 10-day PBMC culture with coronavirus spike peptide pools or control peptides (ViraFEST assay). The ViraFEST assay, used in the study, expanded antigen-specific T cells with peptide pools and then identified the expanded clonotypes through TCR sequencing. The positive SARS-CoV-2 PCR tests of the convalescent patients were dated from March to December 2020, before the Alpha, Beta and Delta variants emerged in the United States. Approximately 1.8 million PBMCs per well were cultured in IMDM with roughly 4.8% human AB serum and around 10 IU/ml IL-2, plus 10 ug/ml peptide pools. On days 3 and 7, half of the culture medium was replaced with fresh IL-2-containing medium. CD4+ T cells were isolated after about nine days of culture through negative selection using the EasySep CD4+ T cell isolation kit. Ficoll-Paque Plus gradient centrifugation was used to isolate PBMCs from whole blood, and the isolated PBMCs were then either used fresh or cryopreserved at -140C. Triplicate wells were generally used for each culture condition.

Libraries came from PCR. TCR sequencing of DNA from cultured CD4+ T cells used the Oncomine TCR Beta short-read assay at the Johns Hopkins FTIC core. Genomic DNA was extracted from the cultured CD4+ T cells with the QIAamp micro DNA kit. Oncomine TCR Beta libraries made from cultured CD4+ T cells were pooled using unique dual indexes and sequenced on an Illumina iSeq 100. The published analysis was carried out like this. Non-productive sequences were removed, and CDR3s that did not start with C, did not end with F or W, or were shorter than 7 amino acids were discarded. The MANAFEST web application identified antigen-specific clonotypes by comparing peptide-stimulated wells against reference wells and other culture wells. An FDR below 0.05, an odds ratio above 5, and a productive frequency above 0.1% in at least two of three replicate wells were required for clones to be considered positive. A clonotype was classed as cross-reactive if the clonotype showed significant expansion both in SARS-CoV-2 spike wells and in at least one common cold coronavirus spike condition. Levenshtein distances (stringdist) and unrooted phylogenetic trees (ape) in R version 3.6.1 were used to assess CDR3 homology. Clones were called with MiXCR by TCRdb after fastp trimmed the public reads at Q25, and only in-frame beta chains were retained. Merged by CDR3 protein, the rows form single entries marked with the most common genes and DNA. In this record, the V and J calls reflect TCRdb's handling and not the investigators' own analysis. Across this sample there are about 17,000 distinct CDR3 sequences, with 30% to 40% seen only once. The ten largest clones take up about 15% of the sample.

As regards this clonotype: Which antigen it targets is not known. Base qualities were left out, and no much larger clone turns up one base away.

Measured from the cysteine to the phenylalanine, the CDR3 is 17 residues long. Here the CDR3 DNA is all that survives: 51 bases in frame from base 1. V and J are truncated by 2 bases and 1 base respectively, leaving an intervening sequence of 12 bases. The germline V gene (reference sequence) specifies SGHAT as CDR1 and FQDESV as CDR2. The rearranged chain carries TRBV11-1 and TRBJ2-6; the D gene is possibly TRBD2, with 7 bases matching. The source material was cultured CD4+ T cells from blood. The TCR sequence derives from a human donor with COVID-19. The DNA sequence follows: TGTGCCAGCAGCTTAAAGGGGGGGGCGTCTGGGGCCAACGTCCTGACTTTC. Its coded protein is CASSLKGGASGANVLTF.